This T cell receptor (beta chain) emerged from a study of vaccination and CD4 T cells after COVID-19. On the study more broadly: Participants, all vaccine recipients, received two doses of either BNT162b2 or mRNA-1273.

As for this clonotype: Its antigen is not identified.

Treatment described: approximately nine-day PBMC culture with coronavirus spike peptide pools or control peptides (ViraFEST assay). The germline V and J ends were trimmed by 1 base and 7 bases, with 14 bases remaining between them. The CDR3 length is 15 residues. Sequencing of cultured CD4+ T cell DNA used the Oncomine TCR Beta short-read assay. TCRdb independently ran MiXCR on the PCR reads; one entry per CDR3 protein. The profile covers about 12,000 distinct CDR3 sequences, with over 40% appearing a single time and around 15% taken by the ten largest. The V call is TRBV12-3 or TRBV12-4, the J call TRBJ1-5; D possibly corresponds to TRBD1 (6 bases). The sample comprised CD4+ T cells from blood, cultured in vitro. The sequence was obtained from a human donor who had recovered from COVID-19. The chain's CDR3 is CASSLVYRDGQPQHF. The CDR3 nucleotides read TGTGCCAGCAGTTTAGTGTACAGGGACGGCCAGCCCCAGCATTTT.